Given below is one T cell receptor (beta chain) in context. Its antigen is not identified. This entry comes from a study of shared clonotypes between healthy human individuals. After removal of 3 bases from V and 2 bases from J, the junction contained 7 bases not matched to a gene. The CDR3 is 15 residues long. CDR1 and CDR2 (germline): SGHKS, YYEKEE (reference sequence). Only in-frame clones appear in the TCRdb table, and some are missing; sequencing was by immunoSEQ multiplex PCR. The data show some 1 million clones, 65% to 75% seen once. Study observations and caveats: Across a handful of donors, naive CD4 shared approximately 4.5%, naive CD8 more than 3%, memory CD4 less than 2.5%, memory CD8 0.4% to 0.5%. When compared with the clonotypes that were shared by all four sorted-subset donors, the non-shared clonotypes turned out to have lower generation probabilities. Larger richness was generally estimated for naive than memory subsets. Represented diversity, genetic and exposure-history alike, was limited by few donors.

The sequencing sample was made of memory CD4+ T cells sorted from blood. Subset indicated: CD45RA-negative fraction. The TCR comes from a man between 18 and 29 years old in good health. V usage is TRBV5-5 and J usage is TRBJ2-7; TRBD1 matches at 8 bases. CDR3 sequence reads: CASSWTGQAAYEQYF. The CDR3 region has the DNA TGTGCCAGCAGCTGGACGGGACAGGCCGCCTACGAGCAGTACTTC.